These 27 T cell receptor beta chains came from one sample sequenced in a study of blood T cell repertoires in COVID-19 (dated by TCRdb to 2020 to 2022). The library was built by means of the immunoSEQ multiplex PCR assay. The source is immuneACCESS, and TCRdb retained only in-frame sequences with V and J called. Part of the clones is not carried over; for the studies checked, unresolved V genes explain less than half of this, and the remainder is unexplained. Present in this sample are some 67,000 clones, 90% of which were seen just once. The ten largest clonotypes hold under 6.5% of the sample. The sequencing input was peripheral blood. The source of these receptors is a woman under 30 with acute or convalescent COVID-19.

The sample holds a few counts of this clone. This chain uses TRBV6-6 with TRBJ1-6; 8 nucleotides match TRBD1. The trim removed 6 bases at V and 7 bases at J, leaving 8 bases unmatched. CDR3 length: 15 residues. Germline CDR1 and CDR2: MNHNY and SVGAGI (reference sequence). For the CDR3, the DNA is TGTGCCAGCAGACCTGGACAGGGTTGGAATTCACCCCTCCACTTT. It encodes CASRPGQGWNSPLHF.

The rearrangement links TRBV29-1 to TRBJ1-1; D not certain. V dropped 0 bases and J dropped 1 base, with 6 bases sitting between them. The germline V gene encodes CDR1 SQVTM and CDR2 ANQGSEA. This CDR3 has 13 residues. This CDR3 is CSVEDPKNTEAFF. The CDR3 region has the DNA TGCAGCGTTGAAGATCCCAAGAACACTGAAGCTTTCTTT.

This rearrangement joins TRBV2 to TRBJ2-5, with D perhaps matching TRBD1 (5 bases). The CDR3 is 13 residues long. The V end lost 5 bases, the J end lost 2 bases, and 9 bases lay between the germline ends. Germline lookup yields CDR1 SNHLY and CDR2 FYNNEI. CDR3 nucleotides: TGTGCCAGCAGTCACAGGAGACAAGAGACCCAGTACTTC. It translates to CASSHRRQETQYF.

V gene TRBV7-2 combines with J gene TRBJ1-6; D is perhaps TRBD1 (5 bases). CDR1 is SGHTA, CDR2 FQGNSA, per germline. The germline V and J ends were trimmed by 6 bases and 9 bases, with 15 bases remaining between them. The CDR3 loop spans 14 amino acids. This chain's CDR3 is CASRSKDSISPLHF. CDR3 nucleotides: TGTGCCAGCAGAAGCAAAGACAGCATTTCACCCCTCCACTTT.

This clone was counted a single time. The V and J genes are TRBV2 and TRBJ1-1; TRBD1 matches at 8 bases. The CDR3 sequence is 13 residues long. The V and J ends lost 10 bases and 0 bases, in that order; junction bases with no gene match: 4. Germline CDR1 and CDR2: SNHLY and FYNNEI. The CDR3 loop is CANWDRMNTEAFF. CDR3 nucleotide sequence: TGTGCCAACTGGGACAGGATGAACACTGAAGCTTTCTTT.

This clone was seen a single time. The chain recombines TRBV5-4 with TRBJ2-5, with D perhaps matching TRBD2 (7 bases). CDR3 length equals 16 residues. The germline gives CDR1 SGHNT, CDR2 YYREEE (reference sequence). V was cut by 4 bases and J by 5 bases, with 21 bases left in between. The CDR3 region has the DNA TGTGCCAGCAGCCACAAGAGTCTACAGGGAGGGGAGACCCAGTACTTC. Amino acid sequence: CASSHKSLQGGETQYF.

This chain joins TRBV29-1 and TRBJ1-6; D is possibly TRBD1 (6 bases). Germline V CDR1 and CDR2: SQVTM, ANQGSEA. Deletions cut 4 bases from V and 7 bases from J, with 11 bases between. This CDR3 spans 13 amino acids. The DNA for the CDR3 is TGCAGCGTTGGCGAGGGGGGGAATTCACCCCTCCACTTT. Translation: CSVGEGGNSPLHF.

The V call is TRBV6-5, the J call TRBJ2-7, with D possibly TRBD2 on 5 matching bases. Germline CDR1 MNHEY, CDR2 SVGAGI. This CDR3 is built from 15 residues. V lost 6 bases and J lost 0, with 15 bases in between. This chain's CDR3 is CASREDPRSSYEQYF. In DNA form, the CDR3 reads TGTGCCAGCAGGGAGGACCCGAGGAGCTCCTACGAGCAGTACTTC.

The chain recombines TRBV15 with TRBJ2-1, with D maybe TRBD2 (5 bases). Germline CDR1 is LNHNV and CDR2 is YYDKDF (reference sequence). The CDR3 sequence is 15 residues long. V was clipped by 1 base and J by 0 bases, with 7 bases between them. CDR3 nucleotides: TGTGCCACCAGCAGAGTGGGGAGCTCCTACAATGAGCAGTTCTTC. Translation: CATSRVGSSYNEQFF.

This clone showed up just once. The chain is built from TRBV2 and TRBJ2-3; 7 bases line up with TRBD1. V was clipped by 4 bases and J by 2 bases; unmatched bases: 3. The CDR3 is 14 residues long. Germline assignment: CDR1 SNHLY and CDR2 FYNNEI. The CDR3 here is CASSGQGPTDTQYF. In nucleotides, the CDR3 is TGTGCCAGCAGTGGACAGGGCCCCACAGATACGCAGTATTTT.

This clone was seen only once. This sequence joins TRBV6-4 and TRBJ1-5; D possibly corresponds to TRBD1 (6 bases). Trimming cost V 6 bases and J 5 bases, with 20 bases left between them. CDR3 length: 16 amino acids. Looked up from germline, CDR1 is MRHNA and CDR2 is SNTAGT. The CDR3 region has the DNA TGTGCCAGCAGAACCTTACAGGGCTTTGGATATCAGCCCCAGCATTTT. It encodes CASRTLQGFGYQPQHF.

The chain combines TRBV7-9 with TRBJ1-6; D not resolved. Trimming took off 2 bases at V and 5 bases at J, with 7 bases between the two ends. Germline V gene lookup returns CDR1 SEHNR and CDR2 FQNEAQ (reference sequence). The length of the CDR3 is 14 residues. In DNA form, the CDR3 reads TGTGCCAGCAGCTTAACGGGGAATAATTCACCCCTCCACTTT. Its translation: CASSLTGNNSPLHF. Full variable domain (missing parts from reference TRBV7-9 and TRBJ1-6): DTGVSQNPRHKITKRGQNVTFRCDPISEHNRLYWYRQTLGQGPEFLTYFQNEAQLEKSRLLSDRFSAERPKGSFSTLEIQRTEQGDSAMYLCASSLTGNNSPLHFGNGTRLTVT.

The V call is TRBV19, the J call TRBJ1-1; 7 bases line up with TRBD1. This CDR3 has 19 amino acids. Germline V lookup: CDR1 LNHDA, CDR2 SQIVND (reference sequence). With 7 bases clipped from V and 4 bases from J, the junction kept 24 bases outside the gene matches. CDR3 in amino acids: CASTSLTGLVPAPGTEAFF. The CDR3 DNA reads as TGTGCCAGTACCTCCCTGACAGGGCTGGTTCCTGCGCCGGGCACTGAAGCTTTCTTT.

V and J are TRBV6-5 and TRBJ1-2; possible D gene TRBD1, 5 bases. This CDR3 contains 14 residues. CDR1 is MNHEY, CDR2 SVGAGI, per germline. V gave up 5 bases and J gave up 0 bases, with 10 bases separating them. CDR3: CASSQAGSNYGYTF. DNA for the CDR3: TGTGCCAGCAGTCAGGCAGGGTCTAACTATGGCTACACCTTC.

CDR3 region: CSVSYRGDNEQFF. CDR3 sequence (DNA): TGCAGCGTCTCATACAGGGGGGACAATGAGCAGTTCTTC. The genes are TRBV29-1 and TRBJ2-1; 8 bases map to TRBD1. CDR1 is SQVTM, CDR2 ANQGSEA, per germline. V lost 6 bases, J lost 5 bases, and 6 bases stayed unmatched. The CDR3 loop spans 13 amino acids.

The chain combines TRBV20-1 with TRBJ2-5, with D tentatively TRBD2 (6 bases). V dropped 7 bases and J dropped 4 bases, with 10 bases sitting between them. Germline V gene sequence: CDR1 DFQATT, CDR2 SNEGSKA (reference sequence). CDR3 length: 11 residues. The CDR3 DNA reads TGCAGTGGTAATAGCGGAGAGACCCAGTACTTC. Its protein is CSGNSGETQYF.

This chain uses TRBV30 with TRBJ1-2; 8 bases line up with TRBD1. The CDR3 spans 14 residues. Germline V gene sequence: CDR1 GTSNPN, CDR2 SVGIG (reference sequence). The trim removed 2 bases at V and 2 bases at J, leaving 4 bases unmatched. The CDR3 sequence: CAWSFGQGNYGYTF. CDR3 in DNA: TGTGCCTGGAGTTTTGGACAGGGAAACTATGGCTACACCTTC.

This sequence joins TRBV4-1 and TRBJ2-1; the D gene is possibly TRBD2 (6 bases). V lost 8 bases to trimming and J lost 5 bases, with 7 bases between them. In germline, CDR1 is MGHRA, CDR2 YSYEKL. The CDR3 extends over 11 amino acids. CDR3 in amino acids: CASGRNNEQFF. CDR3 in DNA: TGCGCCAGCGGGAGGAACAATGAGCAGTTCTTC.

This chain links TRBV4-1 with TRBJ2-1; 8 positions agree with TRBD2. The CDR3 loop spans 15 amino acids. Losses at the gene ends were 0 bases for V and 3 bases for J; bases not matched to a gene: 1. Looked up from germline, CDR1 is MGHRA and CDR2 is YSYEKL. In nucleotides, the CDR3 is TGCGCCAGCAGCCAAGATCGGGGGGGCTACAATGAGCAGTTCTTC. As protein: CASSQDRGGYNEQFF.

V and J are TRBV7-9 and TRBJ1-1; tentative D call: TRBD1 (5 bases). In germline, CDR1 is SEHNR, CDR2 FQNEAQ (reference sequence). The germline V and J ends were trimmed by 4 bases and 4 bases, with 16 bases remaining between them. The CDR3 runs to 15 residues. CDR3 in DNA: TGTGCCAGCAGCTCCGATCGAACAGGTCGCACTGAAGCTTTCTTT. It codes for CASSSDRTGRTEAFF.

The chain couples TRBV19 to TRBJ1-2; the D is unclear. Germline V gives CDR1 LNHDA, CDR2 SQIVND (reference sequence). Trimming left V 2 bases short and J 0 bases short, with 4 bases between. The length of the CDR3 is 13 residues. CDR3 sequence (DNA): TGTGCCAGTAGTATACAGGCTAACTATGGCTACACCTTC. Translation: CASSIQANYGYTF.

The chain uses TRBV7-9 and TRBJ1-4; D perhaps matches TRBD1 (6 bases). V dropped 5 bases and J dropped 7 bases, with 11 bases sitting between them. Per the germline V gene, CDR1 is SEHNR and CDR2 is FQNEAQ (reference sequence). The CDR3 has 13 amino acids. In DNA, the CDR3 is TGTGCCAGCAGCCCCGGGACATCTGAAAAACTGTTTTTT. The encoded protein is CASSPGTSEKLFF.

The V and J genes are TRBV30 and TRBJ2-2, with 10 bases identical to TRBD2. The CDR3 consists of 15 residues. The germline gives CDR1 GTSNPN, CDR2 SVGIG (reference sequence). The ends lost 6 bases at V and 1 base at J; junction bases unmatched: 5. The CDR3 loop reads CACGLAGVNTGELFF. CDR3 sequence (DNA): TGTGCCTGCGGGCTAGCGGGGGTGAACACCGGGGAGCTGTTTTTT. The complete variable domain, with remaining parts taken from reference TRBV30 and TRBJ2-2, reads SQTIHQWPATLVQPVGSPLSLECTVEGTSNPNLYWYRQAAGRGLQLLFYSVGIGQISSEVPQNLSASRPQDRQFILSSKKLLLSDSGFYLCACGLAGVNTGELFFGEGSRLTVL.

This chain joins TRBV6-5 and TRBJ2-1; perhaps TRBD1 as D (6 bases). This CDR3 is 15 amino acids long. Germline values: CDR1 MNHEY, CDR2 SVGAGI. Trimming shortened V by 6 bases and J by 1 base, and 13 bases separated the two germline ends. The CDR3 spells CASRTGTLSYNEQFF. The CDR3 nucleotides are TGTGCCAGCAGGACCGGGACATTATCCTACAATGAGCAGTTCTTC.

This rearrangement joins TRBV21-1 to TRBJ1-2; the table names TRBD1, a call not compared with the DNA. TRBV21-1 represents a pseudogene. This CDR3 is 14 amino acids long. Written as DNA, the CDR3 is TGTGCCAGCAGCGCCACCGGGACAGGGTATGGCTACACCTTC. Protein product: CASSATGTGYGYTF.

The chain uses TRBV30 and TRBJ2-7, with TRBD1 matching over 9 bases. The trim removed 2 bases at V and 0 bases at J, leaving 5 bases unmatched. CDR3 size: 15 residues. Germline V gene data show CDR1 as GTSNPN and CDR2 as SVGIG (reference sequence). CDR3 residues: CAWSPGDRDSYEQYF. The CDR3 DNA follows: TGTGCCTGGAGTCCGGGGGACAGGGACTCCTACGAGCAGTACTTC.

This sequence joins TRBV5-1 and TRBJ2-1, with 10 bases fitting TRBD2. CDR3 length: 17 amino acids. Germline V gene sequence: CDR1 SGHRS, CDR2 YFSETQ. Germline trimming cut 0 bases from V and 10 bases from J; bases unmatched to any gene: 13. Here the CDR3 reads CASSLEISTSGVAEQFF. DNA for the CDR3: TGCGCCAGCAGCTTGGAAATTAGTACTAGCGGGGTGGCGGAGCAGTTCTTC.